The next 20 T cell receptor beta chains were all read from a single sample in a study of regulatory T cells in long-lasting Graves disease. Arm-PCR of CDR3 regions and iRepertoire HTBI primers were the basis on which TCR beta libraries were built. TCRdb analysed the multiplex PCR reads with MiXCR anew, one entry per CDR3 protein. The sample yields nearly 350,000 distinct CDR3 sequences, roughly a fifth seen once. Time point: persistent/refractory GD, antithyroid drugs over 5 years with positive TRAb. The authors made the TCR library using RNA they extracted from PBMCs. Sample: peripheral blood mononuclear cells (PBMCs), taken when the disease was refractory, from a patient treated with antithyroid drugs. The source of these receptors is a female donor with Graves disease.

This clonotype was found many times. This chain links TRBV7-2 with TRBJ2-5, with TRBD2 identical over 9 bases. CDR3 size: 15 residues. Trimming at V came to 2 bases and at J to 11 bases, leaving 12 bases not matched to a gene. Germline CDR1 SGHTA, CDR2 FQGNSA. The CDR3 sequence: CASSLNSETSGKQYF. The CDR3 region has the DNA TGTGCCAGCAGCTTAAATTCTGAGACTAGCGGAAAGCAGTACTTC.

This clonotype was observed a few times. J is TRBJ2-1 and V is TRBV7-2; D remains ambiguous. Germline V CDR1 and CDR2: SGHTA, FQGNSA. The CDR3 totals 14 residues. The ends were cut back, 1 base at V and 1 base at J, with 5 bases in the middle. DNA for the CDR3: TGTGCCAGCAGCTTAGTCCCTTCCTACAATGAGCAGTTCTTC. This translates into CASSLVPSYNEQFF.

The chain links TRBV19 to TRBJ1-1, with 8 bases lining up with TRBD1. The CDR3 has 15 amino acids. V trimming: 3 bases; J trimming: 1 base; junction bases outside the gene matches: 4. Per the germline V gene, CDR1 is LNHDA and CDR2 is SQIVND (reference sequence). CDR3 DNA sequence: TGTGCCAGTAGTATGCAGGGGGCAGGGAACACTGAAGCTTTCTTT. Residues: CASSMQGAGNTEAFF.

This clonotype turned up a few times. The CDR3 loop reads CASSLQVYRGRGNTGELFF. The CDR3 region has the DNA TGTGCCAGCAGCTTGCAAGTCTACCGGGGGAGGGGGAACACCGGGGAGCTGTTTTTT. The chain links TRBV11-2 to TRBJ2-2; TRBD2 aligns across 7 bases. This CDR3 is 19 amino acids long. Looked up from germline, CDR1 is SGHAT and CDR2 is FQNNGV. With 3 bases clipped from V and 1 base from J, the junction kept 14 bases outside the gene matches.

CDR3 residues: CASSEGGGPNTGELFF. CDR3 sequence (DNA): TGTGCCAGCAGTGAAGGAGGGGGGCCGAACACCGGGGAGCTGTTTTTT. The chain has TRBV2 and TRBJ2-2; either TRBD1 or TRBD2 may supply D (6 bases each). Trimming pared 1 base from V and 0 bases from J, leaving 9 bases between. Germline V lookup: CDR1 SNHLY, CDR2 FYNNEI. The CDR3 has 16 residues.

This clonotype was recorded many times. The rearrangement uses TRBV11-2 and TRBJ1-5; D possibly corresponds to TRBD1 (6 bases). The CDR3 is made up of 15 amino acids. Trimming shortened V by 5 bases and J by 2 bases, and 13 bases separated the two germline ends. The germline V gene has CDR1 SGHAT and CDR2 FQNNGV. This chain's CDR3 is CASSPQGRGNQPQHF. CDR3 nucleotide sequence: TGTGCCAGCAGCCCACAGGGACGAGGCAATCAGCCCCAGCATTTT.

CDR3 sequence: CASSRTGTSAEQYF. CDR3 DNA sequence: TGTGCCAGCAGTCGTACCGGGACTTCCGCCGAGCAGTACTTC. The rearrangement uses TRBV6-2 or TRBV6-3 and TRBJ2-7; D may be TRBD2 (6 bases). The CDR3 extends over 14 amino acids. V was cut by 5 bases and J by 6 bases, with 17 bases left in between. CDR1 MNHEY and CDR2 SVGEGT come from the germline V gene.

This clonotype was seen ten or more times. CDR3 bases: TGTGCCAGCAGTTACTCTAGGTATGCACAGTACTCAGCATATCAGCCCCAGCATTTT. Protein: CASSYSRYAQYSAYQPQHF. The chain combines TRBV6-5 with TRBJ1-5; unclear D gene. Germline V lookup: CDR1 MNHEY, CDR2 SVGAGI. V lost 0 bases and J lost 5, with 23 bases in between. This CDR3 region has 19 residues.

This clonotype was found many times. The chain joins TRBV7-2 to TRBJ1-1; a possible D gene is TRBD1 (5 bases). Trimming stripped 5 bases from V and 2 bases from J, with 21 bases between. CDR1 SGHTA and CDR2 FQGNSA come from the germline V gene. This CDR3 contains 17 residues. CDR3 in amino acids: CASSRGGLFTGNTEAFF. The CDR3 nucleotides read TGTGCCAGCAGCCGGGGGGGGTTGTTTACCGGCAACACTGAAGCTTTCTTT. The full variable domain, its missing parts supplied by reference TRBV7-2 and TRBJ1-1, is GAGVSQSPSNKVTEKGKDVELRCDPISGHTALYWYRQSLGQGLEFLIYFQGNSAPDKSGLPSDRFSAERTGGSVSTLTIQRTQQEDSAVYLCASSRGGLFTGNTEAFFGQGTRLTVV.

Ten or more counts support this clonotype. At one of its ends the junction is not consistent with the germline gene, which may arise from a read error. The chain links TRBV18 to TRBJ1-1; D is undetermined. Germline assignment: CDR1 KGHSH and CDR2 LQKENI. The length of the CDR3 is 14 residues. The CDR3 DNA is TGTGCCAGCTCGCCACAGTCAATCAACACTGAAGCTTTCTTT. Amino acid sequence: CASSPQSINTEAFF.

This sequence joins TRBV19 and TRBJ1-2; no definite D call. The CDR3 extends over 15 amino acids. V gave up 5 bases and J gave up 0 bases, with 13 bases separating them. Germline CDR1 and CDR2: LNHDA and SQIVND (reference sequence). The CDR3 reads CASSPGVGANYGYTF. CDR3 DNA sequence: TGTGCCAGTAGTCCCGGCGTCGGAGCTAACTATGGCTACACCTTC. Using reference TRBV19 and TRBJ1-2 for the parts outside the CDR3, the full variable domain is DGGITQSPKYLFRKEGQNVTLSCEQNLNHDAMYWYRQDPGQGLRLIYYSQIVNDFQKGDIAEGYSVSREKKESFPLTVTSAQKNPTAFYLCASSPGVGANYGYTFGSGTRLTVV.

This clonotype was picked up a small number of times. This chain joins TRBV4-1 and TRBJ2-4, with D perhaps matching TRBD1 (6 bases). V was pared by 0 bases and J by 0 bases, with 12 bases between. The CDR3 runs to 17 residues. Germline-derived CDR1 and CDR2 are MGHRA and YSYEKL. CDR3 coding DNA: TGCGCCAGCAGCCAAGAGGTACAGGGCCTAGCCAAAAACATTCAGTACTTC. As protein: CASSQEVQGLAKNIQYF.

This clonotype was observed at least ten times. The chain couples TRBV7-8 to TRBJ2-5, with TRBD2 matching 10 bases. This CDR3 has 18 amino acids. Germline CDR1 and CDR2: SGHVS and FQNEAQ. With 1 base clipped from V and 0 bases from J, the junction kept 8 bases outside the gene matches. DNA for the CDR3: TGTGCCAGCAGCTTAGGCTCTAGCGGGAGTTGGGACCAAGAGACCCAGTACTTC. It codes for CASSLGSSGSWDQETQYF.

This clonotype was counted only a few times. V is TRBV25-1 and J is TRBJ2-5, with TRBD1 matching 9 bases. V lost 6 bases to trimming and J lost 4 bases; unmatched junction nucleotides: 6. CDR1 and CDR2 (germline): MGHDK, SYGVNS. The CDR3 sequence is 14 residues long. CDR3 sequence: CASRGQGSGETQYF. CDR3 in DNA: TGTGCCAGCAGGGGACAGGGTTCGGGAGAGACCCAGTACTTC.

Points on this clonotype: This clone may be a read error of a much larger clone one base away. The V call is TRBV12-3 or TRBV12-4, the J call TRBJ1-5; D uncertain. CDR3 length: 16 residues. DNA of the CDR3: TGTGCCGGCAGTTCTAGGAACAGCCTCAGCAATCAGCCCCAGCATTTT. Protein: CAGSSRNSLSNQPQHF.

The chain carries TRBV18 and TRBJ1-3; TRBD1 matches at 7 bases. This CDR3 is 19 amino acids long. Germline-derived CDR1 and CDR2 are KGHSH and LQKENI. The V gene end was trimmed by 2 bases and the J gene end by 0 bases; junction bases not matched to a gene: 13. CDR3 sequence: CASSPSILDRIHSGNTIYF. The DNA of the CDR3 is TGTGCCAGCTCACCATCAATCTTGGACAGGATACACTCTGGAAACACCATATATTTT.

This clonotype was detected many times. The chain links TRBV2 to TRBJ2-2, with D possibly matching TRBD1 (6 bases). The CDR3 spans 15 residues. V shed 6 bases and J shed 0 bases, with 11 bases lying between them. Germline V gene sequence: CDR1 SNHLY, CDR2 FYNNEI. CDR3 DNA: TGTGCCAGCAGCCGGACAGCGACGAACACCGGGGAGCTGTTTTTT. Translated, it gives CASSRTATNTGELFF. Full variable domain (rest looked up from reference TRBV2 and TRBJ2-2): EPEVTQTPSHQVTQMGQEVILRCVPISNHLYFYWYRQILGQKVEFLVSFYNNEISEKSEIFDDQFSVERPDGSNFTLKIRSTKLEDSAMYFCASSRTATNTGELFFGEGSRLTVL.

By sample fraction, this clonotype is large (0.1 to 1%). The chain links TRBV6-1 to TRBJ2-5, with D perhaps TRBD1 or TRBD2 (5 bases each). CDR3 size: 12 residues. From germline, CDR1 is MNHNS and CDR2 SASEGT. V lost 10 bases, J lost 5 bases, and 14 bases lay in between. CDR3 in amino acids: CATGTGGETQYF. In DNA, the CDR3 is TGTGCCACCGGGACCGGCGGGGAGACCCAGTACTTC.

This clonotype was observed many times. The rearrangement joins TRBV28 to TRBJ2-5; 10 bases are a match to TRBD1. Per the germline V gene, CDR1 is MDHEN and CDR2 is SYDVKM. CDR3 length: 16 residues. Unmatched junction bases numbered 10, after V lost 4 bases and J lost 5 bases. CDR3 protein: CASSSLKTGGLETQYF. The CDR3, as DNA: TGTGCCAGCAGTTCACTCAAGACAGGGGGCTTGGAGACCCAGTACTTC.

V is TRBV5-6 and J is TRBJ2-7; D call uncertain. This CDR3 comprises 15 residues. The V end was cut by 0 bases, the J end by 0 bases, with 10 bases between. Germline CDR1 and CDR2: SGHDT and YYEEEE. CDR3 in DNA: TGTGCCAGCAGCTTGGTCTATGCGGCCTCCTACGAGCAGTACTTC. It yields the protein CASSLVYAASYEQYF.